This T cell receptor (beta chain) was profiled in a study of blood T cell repertoires in COVID-19. Overall study: Researchers got acute and convalescent COVID-19 samples from the United States, Italy and Spain. T cells, B-cell-depleted T cells, or PBMCs supplied cDNA or gDNA.

In the authors' methods: Estimated nucleated cell counts came from reference gene primer amplification. Some clones are missing from TCRdb's copy, which holds only in-frame ones; the method was immunoSEQ multiplex PCR. From that table come the V and J calls and clone size; the DNA was used to work out D and trimming. Among about 70,000 clones listed, around 85% were seen once. The length of the CDR3 is 14 residues. V lost 0 bases and J 5 bases, leaving 11 bases between the germline ends. Germline V lookup: CDR1 KGHSH, CDR2 LQKENI. This chain links TRBV18 with TRBJ2-7; D is possibly TRBD1 (5 bases). The clonotype originates from an elderly man with acute or convalescent COVID-19. The sample consisted of peripheral blood. The CDR3 DNA is TGTGCCAGCTCACCACCGCCAGGGAACCACGAGCAGTACTTC. Amino acid sequence: CASSPPPGNHEQYF.